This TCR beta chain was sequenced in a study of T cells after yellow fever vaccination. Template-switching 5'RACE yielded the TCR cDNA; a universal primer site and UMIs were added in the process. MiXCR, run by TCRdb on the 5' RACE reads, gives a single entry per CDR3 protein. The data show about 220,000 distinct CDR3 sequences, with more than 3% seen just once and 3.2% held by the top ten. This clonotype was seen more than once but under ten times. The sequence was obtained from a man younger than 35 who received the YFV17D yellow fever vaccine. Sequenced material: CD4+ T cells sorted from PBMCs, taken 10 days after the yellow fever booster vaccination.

CDR3 protein: CASSVVDLYEQYF. The CDR3 nucleotides read TGTGCCAGCAGCGTAGTTGACCTCTACGAGCAGTACTTC. J is TRBJ2-7 and V is TRBV9; D is uncertain. The germline CDR1 and CDR2 sequences are SGDLS and YYNGEE. The CDR3 has 13 amino acids. V was clipped by 0 bases and J by 3 bases, with 7 bases between them.